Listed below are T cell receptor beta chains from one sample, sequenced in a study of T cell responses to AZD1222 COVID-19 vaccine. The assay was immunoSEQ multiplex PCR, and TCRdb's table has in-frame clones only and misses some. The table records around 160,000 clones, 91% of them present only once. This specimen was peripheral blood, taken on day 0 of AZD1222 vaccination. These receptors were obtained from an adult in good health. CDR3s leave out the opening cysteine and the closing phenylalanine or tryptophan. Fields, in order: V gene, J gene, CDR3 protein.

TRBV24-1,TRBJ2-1,ATSDLASPTF
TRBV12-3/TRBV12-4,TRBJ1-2,ASSFDKNYGYT
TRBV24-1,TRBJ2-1,ATIGQGPQRSSYNEQF
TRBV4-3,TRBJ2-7,ASSHSTGSEYEQY
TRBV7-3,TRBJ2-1,ASSLTIRNEQF
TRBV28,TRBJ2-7,ASSTTGTGWTYEQY
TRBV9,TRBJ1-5,ASSVGGGDNQPQH
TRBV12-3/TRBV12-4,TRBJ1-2,ASSLGVGYGYT
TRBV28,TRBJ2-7,ASTLQGAYEQY
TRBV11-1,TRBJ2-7,ASSPESGGSYEQY
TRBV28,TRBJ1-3,ASRQGSSGNTIY
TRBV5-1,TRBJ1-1,ASSVGDRPNTEAF
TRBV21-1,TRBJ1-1,ASSPRVNTEAF
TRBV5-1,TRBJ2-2,ASSLDRVGTGELF
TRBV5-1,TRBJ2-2,ASSSDGTFNTGELF
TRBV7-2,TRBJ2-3,ASSLAGTSLDTQY
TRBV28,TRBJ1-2,ASQAVRYGYT
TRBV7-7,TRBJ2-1,ASSQDIGTYNEQF
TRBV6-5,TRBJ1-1,ASSTRALEAF
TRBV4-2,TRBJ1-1,ASSLLTGINTEAF
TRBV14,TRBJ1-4,ASSRDQTGPGVTNEKLF
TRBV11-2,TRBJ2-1,ASSLRASGNDEQF
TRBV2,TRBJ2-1,ATTDNNEQF
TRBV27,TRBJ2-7,ASSLFWGLATYEQY
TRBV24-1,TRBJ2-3,ATSGPGAGTQY